This T cell receptor beta chain originates from a study of spatial heterogeneity in lung cancer. On the study more broadly: Every unique TCR and UMI combination, on average, appeared more than ten times in raw reads. Study outcomes and limitations: Tumor TCRs that were ubiquitous and expanded showed up in blood more at resection than follow-up.

This sample's time point: sample taken at primary tumor resection. Sequencing of whole RNA from tumor, nontumor lung or frozen PBMC involved no sorting. TCRdb redid the calling of the 5' RACE reads with MiXCR, one entry per CDR3 protein. The data hold 40,000 to 50,000 distinct CDR3 sequences, with roughly 15% observed a single time. V was shortened by 2 bases and J by 3 bases, with 8 bases between the two germline ends. Germline CDR1 MDHEN, CDR2 SYDVKM. CDR3 size: 13 residues. This clonotype appeared a few times. Antigen: not known. The sample consisted of PBMCs, taken at surgery. J is TRBJ2-7 and V is TRBV28; D not certain. This receptor was identified in a male donor with early-stage non-small cell lung cancer. The CDR3 loop is CASSLSSIYEQYF. The CDR3 coding sequence is TGTGCCAGCAGTTTAAGTAGCATCTACGAGCAGTACTTC.